The clone carrying this TCR beta chain appeared a few times. Its antigen is unknown. The CDR3 consists of 15 residues. This sample is drawn from a study of T-cell reconstitution after alpha-beta-depleted transplantation in children. General study points: From newly produced T cells came most of the T-cell counts and diversity one year after transplant. Recipient T cells and thymic progenitors that survived were the source of the high TCRbeta diversity seen at day 60 in some patients.

The TCRbeta library incorporated unique molecular identifiers. TCRdb used MiXCR to reprocess the PCR reads, holding one entry per CDR3 protein. The sample shows about 610,000 distinct CDR3 sequences, 25% to 30% of them seen only once. The receptor's source is a boy under two years old with Wiskott-Aldrich syndrome, due to receive a stem cell transplant. Material: PBMCs, obtained before TCRalphabeta/CD19-depleted stem cell transplant. The chain recombines TRBV21-1 with TRBJ2-5. TRBV21-1 is a recognized pseudogene. The CDR3 DNA follows: TGTGCCAGCAGCAAAGTCGTCCTAAACCGGGAGACCCAGTACTTC. Protein: CASSKVVLNRETQYF.